This T cell receptor (beta chain) was profiled in a study of blood T cells in healthy people across ages. The study's findings and limits: Per million T cells, TCR beta diversity dropped roughly linearly as age increased.

This clonotype showed up many times. The antigen is unknown. It was with a sample-barcoded 5' primer and a J-beta primer mix that a second PCR of about 6 to 11 cycles was run. TCRdb itself ran the 5' RACE reads through MiXCR, one entry per CDR3 protein. The sample yields 1.5 million to 2 million distinct CDR3 sequences, roughly a third seen once. Germline assignment: CDR1 DFQATT and CDR2 SNEGSKA (reference sequence). The V gene lost 4 bases and the J gene lost 3 bases, with 9 bases spanning the gap. The CDR3 contains 12 residues. The specimen sequenced was blood. The chain joins TRBV20-1 to TRBJ1-1; possible D gene TRBD1, 5 bases. The sequence was obtained from a woman in her 30s in good health. The CDR3 loop reads CSATRQHTEAFF. The DNA of the CDR3 is TGCAGTGCTACCAGACAGCACACTGAAGCTTTCTTT.